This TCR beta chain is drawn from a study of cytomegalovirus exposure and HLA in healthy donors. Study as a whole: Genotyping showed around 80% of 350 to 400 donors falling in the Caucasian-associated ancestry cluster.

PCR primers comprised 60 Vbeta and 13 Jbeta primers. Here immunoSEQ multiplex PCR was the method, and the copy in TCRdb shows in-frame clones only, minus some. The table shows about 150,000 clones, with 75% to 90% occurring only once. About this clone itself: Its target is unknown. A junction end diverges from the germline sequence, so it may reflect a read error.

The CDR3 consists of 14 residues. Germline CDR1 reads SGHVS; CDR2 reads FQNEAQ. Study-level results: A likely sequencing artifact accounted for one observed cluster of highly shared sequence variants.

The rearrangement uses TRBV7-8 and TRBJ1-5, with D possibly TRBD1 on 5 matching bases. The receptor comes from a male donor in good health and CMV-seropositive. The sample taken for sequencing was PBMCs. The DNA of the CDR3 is TGTGCCAGCAGCTTAGGGGCGGGACCTCAGGCCCAGCATTTT. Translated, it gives CASSLGAGPQAQHF.